This TCR beta chain was identified during a study of blood T cell repertoires in COVID-19. The overall study: There were acute and convalescent COVID-19 samples, and they came from the United States, Italy and Spain. Sources were T cells, B-cell-depleted T cells, or PBMCs; the material itself was cDNA or gDNA.

This clone was counted between two and nine times. Authors' data handling: Researchers report that nucleated cell counts were estimated from reference gene primer amplification. Clones were sequenced by immunoSEQ multiplex PCR, and TCRdb holds only the in-frame ones, with some missing. That table furnishes V, J and clone size, whereas the DNA furnished D and trimming. The repertoire has approximately 250,000 clones, 80% to 90% of them found once; the top ten carry 2% to 2.5%. Source material: peripheral blood. The clonotype comes from a man aged 30 to 45 who had recovered from COVID-19.

DNA for the CDR3: TGTGCCAGCAGCTCGAGGGACAGGCTGAACACCGGGGAGCTGTTTTTT. Translation: CASSSRDRLNTGELFF. The gene calls are TRBV7-9 and TRBJ2-2; 8 bases match TRBD1. The germline V gene has CDR1 SEHNR and CDR2 FQNEAQ (reference sequence). After removal of 4 bases from V and 1 base from J, the junction contained 5 bases not matched to a gene. CDR3 length equals 16 residues. Looking up the rest from reference TRBV7-9 and TRBJ2-2 gives the full variable domain: DTGVSQNPRHKITKRGQNVTFRCDPISEHNRLYWYRQTLGQGPEFLTYFQNEAQLEKSRLLSDRFSAERPKGSFSTLEIQRTEQGDSAMYLCASSSRDRLNTGELFFGEGSRLTVL.